Shown below are 2 T cell receptor beta chains from a single sample sequenced in a study of CD8 T cells in ankylosing spondylitis (dated by TCRdb to about 2017). Library generation was performed with 5' RACE. The sequencer was an Illumina HiSeq 2500. Through fastp at Q25 and MiXCR, TCRdb rebuilt clones from the public reads, retaining in-frame beta chains. Each entry is one CDR3 protein sequence, shown with its most common DNA and genes. This sample gives a few hundred thousand distinct CDR3 sequences in total; around 22% of them show up just once. Clones ranked in the top ten supply roughly 16% of the sample. These receptors have no identified antigens. The research as a whole found: A TCR beta motif of about 8 highly homologous amino acid variants appeared characteristic of blood from ankylosing spondylitis patients.

The sample was blood, either unsorted or a sorted T cell fraction (not recorded which). The receptors shown here come from a male donor with ankylosing spondylitis.

The chain couples TRBV5-6 to TRBJ1-2; tentatively, D is TRBD1 (5 bases). The germline V gene has CDR1 SGHDT and CDR2 YYEEEE. V was pared by 0 bases and J by 5 bases, with 11 bases between. CDR3 size: 14 residues. CDR3 amino acids: CASSLVAGSYGYTF. CDR3 sequence (DNA): TGTGCCAGCAGCTTGGTGGCAGGGTCGTATGGCTACACCTTC.

The count of this clonotype is one. This chain joins TRBV4-1 and TRBJ2-1; no definite D call. This CDR3 region has 14 residues. The V gene's germline CDR1 is MGHRA and CDR2 YSYEKL. Trimming cost V 2 bases and J 5 bases, with 10 bases left between them. This CDR3 is CASSQFAVDNEQFF. The CDR3 DNA is TGCGCCAGCAGCCAATTTGCAGTGGACAATGAGCAGTTCTTC.